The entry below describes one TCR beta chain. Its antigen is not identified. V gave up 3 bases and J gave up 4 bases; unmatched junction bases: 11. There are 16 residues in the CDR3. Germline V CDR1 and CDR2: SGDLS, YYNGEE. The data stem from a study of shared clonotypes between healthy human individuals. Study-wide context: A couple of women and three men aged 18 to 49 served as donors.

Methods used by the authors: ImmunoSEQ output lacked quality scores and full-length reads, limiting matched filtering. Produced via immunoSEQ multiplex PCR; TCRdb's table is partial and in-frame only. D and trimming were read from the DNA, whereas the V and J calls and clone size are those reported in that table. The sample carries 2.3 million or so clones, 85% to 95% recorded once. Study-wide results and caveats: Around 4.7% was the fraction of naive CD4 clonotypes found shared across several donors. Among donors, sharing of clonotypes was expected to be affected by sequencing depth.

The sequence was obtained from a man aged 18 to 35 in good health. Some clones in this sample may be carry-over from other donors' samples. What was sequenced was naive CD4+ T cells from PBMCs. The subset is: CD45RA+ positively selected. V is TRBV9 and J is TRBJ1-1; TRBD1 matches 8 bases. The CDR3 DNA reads TGTGCCAGCAGCGGACACCAGGGGGCCGGGATCACTGAAGCTTTCTTT. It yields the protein CASSGHQGAGITEAFF.